The following is a T cell receptor beta chain sequence with its context. Its antigen is not known. Positively selected for CCR7, the CD45RO-negative cells used as naive CD8 cells excluded terminally differentiated effector memory CD45RA+ cells. This sample is drawn from a study of shared clonotypes between healthy human individuals. For the study at large: Per donor, three plates held CD4 naive cells, three held CD4 memory, two held CD8 naive and one held CD8 memory.

Study-level findings and limits: Clonotypes shared by all four sorted-subset donors had higher generation probabilities than non-shared clonotypes. Deeper or shallower sequencing was expected to change how clonotypes are shared among donors. The represented genetic and exposure-history diversity was limited by the small number of donors.

This CDR3 comprises 16 residues. Germline V gene sequence: CDR1 SGHRS, CDR2 YFSETQ. Trimming removed 3 bases from V and 2 bases from J; junction bases left unmatched: 2. Generated by immunoSEQ multiplex PCR, the TCRdb table keeps only in-frame clones and is missing some. The sample has roughly 2.1 million clones; 90% to 95% are singletons. The sample taken for sequencing was naive CD8+ T cells from PBMCs. The chain joins TRBV5-1 to TRBJ2-1; 13 nucleotides align to TRBD2. This TCR derives from a man younger than 35 in good health. Some clones in this sample may be carry-over from other donors' samples. The CDR3 reads CASSWTSGSPYNEQFF. CDR3 DNA sequence: TGCGCCAGCAGCTGGACTAGCGGGAGCCCCTACAATGAGCAGTTCTTC.